These 12 T cell receptor beta chains share one sample of origin, sequenced in a study of CD8+ T cells in alopecia areata. Isolated RNA was reverse transcribed into cDNA used as the sequencing template. Produced via immunoSEQ multiplex PCR; TCRdb's table is partial and in-frame only. This sample has more than 200,000 clones, with 65% to 70% found just once. Specimen: CD4+ T cells sorted from blood, collected at week 0. The receptor source for this set is a human donor with alopecia areata.

The V and J genes are TRBV7-2 and TRBJ2-4, with D perhaps given as TRBD1 or TRBD2 (5 bases each). Trimming took 4 bases from V and 0 from J, leaving 7 bases between them. CDR3 size: 14 residues. The germline gives CDR1 SGHTA, CDR2 FQGNSA. The CDR3 DNA reads TGTGCCAGCAGCTCAGGGAGAGCCAAAAACATTCAGTACTTC. The encoded protein is CASSSGRAKNIQYF.

There are a few counts of this clone. The chain couples TRBV29-1 to TRBJ2-3, with 8 bases matching TRBD1. The CDR3 covers 14 residues. Germline V lookup: CDR1 SQVTM, CDR2 ANQGSEA. Unmatched junction bases numbered 10, after V lost 6 bases and J lost 5 bases. CDR3 protein: CSVKRKTGVDTQYF. CDR3 nucleotide sequence: TGCAGCGTGAAGAGGAAGACAGGGGTAGATACGCAGTATTTT.

The chain employs TRBV4-1 and TRBJ1-4; D call uncertain. Germline loops: CDR1 MGHRA, CDR2 YSYEKL. The V gene lost 0 bases and the J gene lost 12 bases, with 8 bases spanning the gap. The length of the CDR3 is 12 residues. For the CDR3, the DNA is TGCGCCAGCAGCCAAGATCTGTGGGAACTGTTTTTT. Protein: CASSQDLWELFF.

This chain joins TRBV5-4 and TRBJ1-6, with TRBD1 as a possible D gene (6 bases). CDR1 and CDR2 (germline): SGHNT, YYREEE (reference sequence). This CDR3 is 16 amino acids long. The V and J ends lost 4 bases and 5 bases respectively, with 16 bases between them. The CDR3 region has the DNA TGTGCCAGCAGCAAAGGGGGTTTAGAAGATAATTCACCCCTCCACTTT. Translating it yields CASSKGGLEDNSPLHF. Drawing the rest from reference TRBV5-4 and TRBJ1-6, the complete variable domain is ETGVTQSPTHLIKTRGQQVTLRCSSQSGHNTVSWYQQALGQGPQFIFQYYREEENGRGNFPPRFSGLQFPNYSSELNVNALELDDSALYLCASSKGGLEDNSPLHFGNGTRLTVT.

This clone was counted only a few times. This sample includes further DNA sequences coding for the same CDR3. This chain links TRBV30 with TRBJ2-7; 10 nucleotides agree with TRBD2. The germline CDR1 and CDR2 sequences are GTSNPN and SVGIG (reference sequence). The CDR3 is 12 residues long. V gave up 4 bases and J gave up 4 bases; unmatched junction bases: 1. The CDR3 spells CAWTSGGYEQYF. In DNA, the CDR3 is TGTGCCTGGACTAGCGGGGGTTACGAGCAGTACTTC.

The chain uses TRBV6-5 and TRBJ2-2; the D gene is possibly TRBD2 (5 bases). V was trimmed by 0 bases and J by 3 bases, leaving 5 bases between them. The CDR3 spans 14 residues. Germline V CDR1 and CDR2: MNHEY, SVGAGI. Here the CDR3 DNA reads TGTGCCAGCAGTTACTCGGGAGACACCGGGGAGCTGTTTTTT. This gives the protein CASSYSGDTGELFF.

V gene TRBV19 combines with J gene TRBJ1-1, with D tentatively TRBD1 (6 bases). Germline lookup yields CDR1 LNHDA and CDR2 SQIVND (reference sequence). The germline V and J ends were trimmed by 3 bases and 0 bases, with 8 bases remaining between them. The CDR3 is 14 residues long. The CDR3 region has the DNA TGTGCCAGTAGTATTCCAGGGGTGAACACTGAAGCTTTCTTT. The encoded protein is CASSIPGVNTEAFF.

This chain links TRBV2 with TRBJ2-1; D ambiguous. Germline V lookup: CDR1 SNHLY, CDR2 FYNNEI. V was shortened by 1 base and J by 9 bases, with 10 bases between the two germline ends. The CDR3 covers 13 residues. CDR3 coding DNA: TGTGCCAGCAGTGAAGAATCGGGTACTGAGCAGTTCTTC. Its protein is CASSEESGTEQFF.

This clone was picked up one time. The same CDR3 also results from other DNA sequences found in this sample. The chain has TRBV30 and TRBJ1-5; D gene ambiguous. Germline V gene sequence: CDR1 GTSNPN, CDR2 SVGIG (reference sequence). V lost 2 bases to trimming and J lost 0 bases, with 5 bases between them. The CDR3 contains 13 residues. CDR3 residues: CAWSLSSNQPQHF. In DNA form, the CDR3 reads TGTGCCTGGAGTTTAAGTAGCAATCAGCCCCAGCATTTT.

The chain recombines TRBV4-3 with TRBJ1-2; TRBD1 is a possible D gene (6 bases). Germline V gene data show CDR1 as LGHNA and CDR2 as YSLEER. The germline V and J ends were trimmed by 0 bases and 4 bases, with 12 bases remaining between them. This CDR3 has 15 amino acids. CDR3 sequence (DNA): TGCGCCAGCAGCCAAGACGGGACAACGGGCTATGGCTACACCTTC. Translating gives CASSQDGTTGYGYTF.

The chain has TRBV5-1 and TRBJ2-3; 8 bases align to TRBD1. V lost 4 bases and J lost 10; bases outside the gene matches: 5. Germline lookup yields CDR1 SGHRS and CDR2 YFSETQ. The CDR3 has 12 amino acids. The CDR3 DNA follows: TGCGCCAGCAGCATGGACAGGGAAGCGCAGTATTTT. Amino acids: CASSMDREAQYF.

J is TRBJ2-2 and V is TRBV4-1; a possible D gene is TRBD1 (6 bases). V lost 3 bases, J lost 6 bases, and 14 bases lay in between. The CDR3 runs to 15 residues. The germline V gene encodes CDR1 MGHRA and CDR2 YSYEKL. The CDR3 sequence is CASSQRGTTAGELFF. CDR3 bases: TGCGCCAGCAGCCAGAGGGGGACAACCGCCGGGGAGCTGTTTTTT.